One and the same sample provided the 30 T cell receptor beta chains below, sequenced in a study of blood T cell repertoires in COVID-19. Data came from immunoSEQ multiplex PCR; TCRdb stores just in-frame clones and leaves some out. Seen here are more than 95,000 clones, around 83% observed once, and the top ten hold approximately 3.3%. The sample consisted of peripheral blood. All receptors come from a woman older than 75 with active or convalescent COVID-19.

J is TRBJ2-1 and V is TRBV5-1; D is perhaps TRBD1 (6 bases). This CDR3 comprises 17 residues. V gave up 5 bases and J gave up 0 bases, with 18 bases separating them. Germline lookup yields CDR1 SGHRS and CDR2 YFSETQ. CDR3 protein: CASRPGGQSSSYNEQFF. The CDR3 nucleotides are TGCGCCAGCAGACCGGGCGGACAGTCGAGCTCCTACAATGAGCAGTTCTTC.

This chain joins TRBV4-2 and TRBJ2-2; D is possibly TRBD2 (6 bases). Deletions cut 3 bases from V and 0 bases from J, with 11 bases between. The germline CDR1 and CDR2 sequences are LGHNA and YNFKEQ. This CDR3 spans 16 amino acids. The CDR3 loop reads CASSHVGLSNTGELFF. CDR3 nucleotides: TGTGCCAGCAGCCATGTGGGACTTTCGAACACCGGGGAGCTGTTTTTT.

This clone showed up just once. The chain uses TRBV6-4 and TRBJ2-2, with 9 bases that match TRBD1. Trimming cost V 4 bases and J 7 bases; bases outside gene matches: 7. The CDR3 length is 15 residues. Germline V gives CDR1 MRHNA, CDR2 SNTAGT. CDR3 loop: CASSAGTGPGGELFF. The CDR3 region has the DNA TGTGCCAGCAGTGCCGGGACAGGGCCGGGCGGGGAGCTGTTTTTT.

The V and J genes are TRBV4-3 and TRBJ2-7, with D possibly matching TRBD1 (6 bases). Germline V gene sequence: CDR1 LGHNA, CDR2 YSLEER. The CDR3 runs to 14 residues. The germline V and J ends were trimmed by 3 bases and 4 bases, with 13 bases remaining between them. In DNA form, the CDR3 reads TGCGCCAGCAGCCAGGCCGGGACAACGTACGAGCAGTACTTC. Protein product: CASSQAGTTYEQYF.

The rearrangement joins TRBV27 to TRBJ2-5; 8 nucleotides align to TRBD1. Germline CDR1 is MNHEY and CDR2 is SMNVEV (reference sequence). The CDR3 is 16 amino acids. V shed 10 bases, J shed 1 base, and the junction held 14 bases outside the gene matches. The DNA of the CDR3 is TGTGCCACCTCAACTTTCGACAGGGGCTTCCAAGAGACCCAGTACTTC. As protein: CATSTFDRGFQETQYF.

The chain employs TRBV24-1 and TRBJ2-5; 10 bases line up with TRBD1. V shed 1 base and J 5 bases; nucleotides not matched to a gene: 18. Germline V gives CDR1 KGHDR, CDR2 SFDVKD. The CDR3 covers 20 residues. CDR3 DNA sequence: TGTGCCACCAGTGATTTCGACCCTTCCCGGACAGGGGGAAGTGGGGAGACCCAGTACTTC. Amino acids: CATSDFDPSRTGGSGETQYF.

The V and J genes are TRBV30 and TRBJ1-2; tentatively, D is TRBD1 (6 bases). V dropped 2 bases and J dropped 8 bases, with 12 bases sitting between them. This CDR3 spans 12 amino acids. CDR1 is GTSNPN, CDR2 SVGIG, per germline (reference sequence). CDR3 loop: CAWSSGGGGYTF. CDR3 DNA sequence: TGTGCCTGGAGTAGCGGGGGCGGCGGCTACACCTTC.

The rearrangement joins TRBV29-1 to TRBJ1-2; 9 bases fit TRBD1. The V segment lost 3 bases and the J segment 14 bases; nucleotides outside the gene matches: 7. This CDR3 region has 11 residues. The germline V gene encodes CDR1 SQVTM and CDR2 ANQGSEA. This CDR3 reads CSVDRDREVTF. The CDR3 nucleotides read TGCAGCGTTGATAGGGACAGGGAGGTTACCTTC. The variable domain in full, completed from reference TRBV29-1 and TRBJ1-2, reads SAVISQKPSRDICQRGTSLTIQCQVDSQVTMMFWYRQQPGQSLTLIATANQGSEATYESGFVIDKFPISRPNLTFSTLTVSNMSPEDSSIYLCSVDRDREVTFGSGTRLTVV.

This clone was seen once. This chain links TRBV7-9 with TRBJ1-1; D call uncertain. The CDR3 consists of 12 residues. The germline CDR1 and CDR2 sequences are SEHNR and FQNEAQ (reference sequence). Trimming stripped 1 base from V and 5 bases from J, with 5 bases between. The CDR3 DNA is TGTGCCAGCAGCTTAGGTCCGACTGAAGCTTTCTTT. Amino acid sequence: CASSLGPTEAFF.

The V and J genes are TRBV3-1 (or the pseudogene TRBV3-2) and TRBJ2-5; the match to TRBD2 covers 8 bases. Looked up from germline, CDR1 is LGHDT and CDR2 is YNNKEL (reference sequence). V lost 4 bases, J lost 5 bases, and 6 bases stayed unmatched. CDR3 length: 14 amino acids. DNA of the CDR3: TGTGCCAGCAGCCCTTCGACTAGCGCTGAGACCCAGTACTTC. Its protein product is CASSPSTSAETQYF.

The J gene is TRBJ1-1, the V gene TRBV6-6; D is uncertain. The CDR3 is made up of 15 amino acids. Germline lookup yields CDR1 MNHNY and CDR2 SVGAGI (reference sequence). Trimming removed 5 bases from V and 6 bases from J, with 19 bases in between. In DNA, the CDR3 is TGTGCCAGCAGTACGAACTCGGACCTGGGAGCTGAAGCTTTCTTT. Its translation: CASSTNSDLGAEAFF.

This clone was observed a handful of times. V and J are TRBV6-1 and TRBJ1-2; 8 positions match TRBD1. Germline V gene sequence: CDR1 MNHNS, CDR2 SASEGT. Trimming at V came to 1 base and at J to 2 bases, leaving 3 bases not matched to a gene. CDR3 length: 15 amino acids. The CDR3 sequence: CASSEGHRGNYGYTF. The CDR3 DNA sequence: TGTGCCAGCAGTGAAGGGCACAGGGGGAACTATGGCTACACCTTC.

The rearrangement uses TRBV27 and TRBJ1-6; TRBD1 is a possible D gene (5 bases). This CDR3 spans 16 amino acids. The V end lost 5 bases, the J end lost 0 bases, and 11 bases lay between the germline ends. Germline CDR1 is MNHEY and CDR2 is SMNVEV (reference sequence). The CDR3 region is CASSLQGVSYNSPLHF. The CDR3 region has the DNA TGTGCCAGCAGTCTCCAAGGGGTCTCCTATAATTCACCCCTCCACTTT.

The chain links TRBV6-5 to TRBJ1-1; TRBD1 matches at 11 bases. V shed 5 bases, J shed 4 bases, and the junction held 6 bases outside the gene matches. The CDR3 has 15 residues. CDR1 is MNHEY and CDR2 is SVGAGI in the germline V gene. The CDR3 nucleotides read TGTGCCAGCAGTCGGGGGGACAGGGGGAGCACTGAAGCTTTCTTT. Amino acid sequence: CASSRGDRGSTEAFF.

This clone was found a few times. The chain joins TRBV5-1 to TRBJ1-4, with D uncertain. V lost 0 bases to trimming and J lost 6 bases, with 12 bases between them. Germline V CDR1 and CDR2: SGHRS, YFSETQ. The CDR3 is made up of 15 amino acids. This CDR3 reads CASSLAAGGYEKLFF. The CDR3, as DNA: TGCGCCAGCAGCTTGGCCGCGGGCGGTTATGAAAAACTGTTTTTT.

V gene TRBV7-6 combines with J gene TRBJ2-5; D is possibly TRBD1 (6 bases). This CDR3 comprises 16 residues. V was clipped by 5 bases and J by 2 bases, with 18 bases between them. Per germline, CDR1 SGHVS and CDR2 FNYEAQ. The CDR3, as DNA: TGTGCCAGCAGCCCTACTCAAACAGGGCCGCAAGAGACCCAGTACTTC. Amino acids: CASSPTQTGPQETQYF.

The CDR3 reads CATSRDVNTEAFF. In DNA form, the CDR3 reads TGTGCCACCAGCAGAGACGTTAACACTGAAGCTTTCTTT. The rearrangement links TRBV15 to TRBJ1-1; D is ambiguous. The length of the CDR3 is 13 residues. Germline values: CDR1 LNHNV, CDR2 YYDKDF (reference sequence). With 0 bases removed from V and 2 bases from J, the gap between germline ends came to 4 bases.

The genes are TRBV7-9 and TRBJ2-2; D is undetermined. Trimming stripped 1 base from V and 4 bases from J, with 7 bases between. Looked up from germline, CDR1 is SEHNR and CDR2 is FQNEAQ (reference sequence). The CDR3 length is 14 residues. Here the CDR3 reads CASSLDSSTGELFF. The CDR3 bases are TGTGCCAGCAGCTTAGATTCCAGCACCGGGGAGCTGTTTTTT.

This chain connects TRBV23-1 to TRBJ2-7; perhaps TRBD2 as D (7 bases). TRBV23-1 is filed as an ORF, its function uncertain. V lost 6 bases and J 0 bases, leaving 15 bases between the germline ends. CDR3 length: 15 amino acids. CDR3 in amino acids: CASSLQGGSSYEQYF. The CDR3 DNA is TGCGCCAGCAGCCTACAGGGAGGGAGCTCCTACGAGCAGTACTTC.

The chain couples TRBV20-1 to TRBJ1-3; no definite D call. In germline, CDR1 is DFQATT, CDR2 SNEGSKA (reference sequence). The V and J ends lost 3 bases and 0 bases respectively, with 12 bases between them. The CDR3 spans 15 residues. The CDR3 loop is CSASNRDNSGNTIYF. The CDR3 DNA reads TGCAGTGCTAGTAACCGCGATAACTCTGGAAACACCATATATTTT.

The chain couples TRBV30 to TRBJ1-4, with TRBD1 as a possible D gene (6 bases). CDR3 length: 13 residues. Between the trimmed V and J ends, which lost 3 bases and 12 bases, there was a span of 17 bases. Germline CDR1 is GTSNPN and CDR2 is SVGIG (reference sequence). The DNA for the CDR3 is TGTGCCTGGAGATACAGGGAGATTGGGGAACTGTTTTTT. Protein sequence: CAWRYREIGELFF.

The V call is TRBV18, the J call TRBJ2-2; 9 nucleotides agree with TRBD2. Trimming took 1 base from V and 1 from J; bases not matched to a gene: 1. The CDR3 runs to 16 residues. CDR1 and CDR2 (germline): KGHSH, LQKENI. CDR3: CASSPLTSGNTGELFF. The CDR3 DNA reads TGTGCCAGCTCACCACTGACTAGCGGGAACACCGGGGAGCTGTTTTTT. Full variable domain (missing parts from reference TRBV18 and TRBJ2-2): NAGVMQNPRHLVRRRGQEARLRCSPMKGHSHVYWYRQLPEEGLKFMVYLQKENIIDESGMPKERFSAEFPKEGPSILRIQQVVRGDSAAYFCASSPLTSGNTGELFFGEGSRLTVL.

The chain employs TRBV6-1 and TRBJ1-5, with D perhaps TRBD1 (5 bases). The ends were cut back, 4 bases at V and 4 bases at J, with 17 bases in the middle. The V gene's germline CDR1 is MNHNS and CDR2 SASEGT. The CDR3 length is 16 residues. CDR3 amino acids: CASSGTGSGGNQPQHF. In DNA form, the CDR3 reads TGTGCCAGCAGTGGAACAGGTTCCGGAGGGAATCAGCCCCAGCATTTT.

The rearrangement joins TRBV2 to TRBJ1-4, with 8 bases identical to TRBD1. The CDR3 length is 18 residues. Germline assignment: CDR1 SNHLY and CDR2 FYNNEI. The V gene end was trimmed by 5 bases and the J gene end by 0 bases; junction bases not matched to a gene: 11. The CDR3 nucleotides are TGTGCCAGCAGTTCGGGACAGGCCGCGGCTACAACTAATGAAAAACTGTTTTTT. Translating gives CASSSGQAAATTNEKLFF.

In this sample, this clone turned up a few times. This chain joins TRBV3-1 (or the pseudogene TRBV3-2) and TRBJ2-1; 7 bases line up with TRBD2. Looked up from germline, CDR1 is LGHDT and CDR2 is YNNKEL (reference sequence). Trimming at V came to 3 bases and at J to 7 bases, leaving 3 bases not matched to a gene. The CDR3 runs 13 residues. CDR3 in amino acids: CASSQAGRNEQFF. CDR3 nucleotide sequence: TGTGCCAGCAGCCAGGCCGGGAGGAATGAGCAGTTCTTC.

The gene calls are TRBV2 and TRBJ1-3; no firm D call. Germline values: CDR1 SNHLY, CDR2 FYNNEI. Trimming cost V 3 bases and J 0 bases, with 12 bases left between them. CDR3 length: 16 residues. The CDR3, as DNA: TGTGCCAGCAGTGATGGATCGACGGGCTCTGGAAACACCATATATTTT. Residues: CASSDGSTGSGNTIYF.

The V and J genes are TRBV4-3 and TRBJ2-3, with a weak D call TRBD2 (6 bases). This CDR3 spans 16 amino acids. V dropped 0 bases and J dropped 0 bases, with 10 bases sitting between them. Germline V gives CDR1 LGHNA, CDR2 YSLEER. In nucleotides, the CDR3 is TGCGCCAGCAGCCAAGATTGGGCGGGAAGCACAGATACGCAGTATTTT. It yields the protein CASSQDWAGSTDTQYF.

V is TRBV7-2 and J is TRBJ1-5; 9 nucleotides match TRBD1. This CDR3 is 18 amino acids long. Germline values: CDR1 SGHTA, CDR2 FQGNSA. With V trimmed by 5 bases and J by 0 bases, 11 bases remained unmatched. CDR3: CASSAKTGGTNSNQPQHF. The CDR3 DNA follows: TGTGCCAGCAGCGCTAAGACAGGGGGGACTAATAGCAATCAGCCCCAGCATTTT. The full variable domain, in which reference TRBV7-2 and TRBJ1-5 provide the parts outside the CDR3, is GAGVSQSPSNKVTEKGKDVELRCDPISGHTALYWYRQSLGQGLEFLIYFQGNSAPDKSGLPSDRFSAERTGGSVSTLTIQRTQQEDSAVYLCASSAKTGGTNSNQPQHFGDGTRLSIL.

The CDR3 loop is CASSLGGIDTQYF. CDR3 DNA sequence: TGTGCCAGCAGTTTAGGGGGGATAGATACGCAGTATTTT. The chain recombines TRBV28 with TRBJ2-3; TRBD2 is a possible D gene (6 bases). CDR3 length equals 13 residues. V was trimmed by 2 bases and J by 5 bases, leaving 8 bases between them. Germline CDR1 is MDHEN and CDR2 is SYDVKM.

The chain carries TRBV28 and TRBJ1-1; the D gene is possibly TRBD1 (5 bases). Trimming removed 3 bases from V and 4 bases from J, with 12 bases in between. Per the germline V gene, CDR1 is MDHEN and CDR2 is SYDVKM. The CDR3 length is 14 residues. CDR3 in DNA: TGTGCCAGCAGTTTTGGGGCAGTTGGCACTGAAGCTTTCTTT. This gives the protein CASSFGAVGTEAFF. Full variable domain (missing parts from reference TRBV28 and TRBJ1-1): DVKVTQSSRYLVKRTGEKVFLECVQDMDHENMFWYRQDPGLGLRLIYFSYDVKMKEKGDIPEGYSVSREKKERFSLILESASTNQTSMYLCASSFGAVGTEAFFGQGTRLTVV.